Listed here are 22 T cell receptor beta chains from one sample, sequenced in a study of T cells after yellow fever vaccination. TCRdb processed the 5' RACE reads anew with MiXCR; each CDR3 protein has one entry. The table has roughly 350,000 distinct CDR3 sequences, about 4% seen once. Sequencing used PBMCs, obtained 5 days after the yellow fever booster vaccination. These receptors all come from a man between 18 and 35 years old who received the YFV17D yellow fever vaccine.

V and J are TRBV4-2 and TRBJ1-1; 9 nucleotides align to TRBD1. CDR1 and CDR2 from the germline V gene are LGHNA and YNFKEQ. Germline trimming cut 4 bases from V and 4 bases from J; bases unmatched to any gene: 4. This CDR3 is 14 amino acids long. CDR3 coding DNA: TGTGCCAGCAGCCCACAGGGGGCCTTCACTGAAGCTTTCTTT. Translation gives CASSPQGAFTEAFF.

This clonotype was seen a handful of times. The chain employs TRBV5-1 and TRBJ2-5; D is perhaps TRBD1 (6 bases). CDR3 length: 14 amino acids. The ends were cut back, 0 bases at V and 4 bases at J, with 10 bases in the middle. The germline CDR1 and CDR2 sequences are SGHRS and YFSETQ. CDR3 coding DNA: TGCGCCAGCAGCTTGGGGGCAGGGGTAGAGACCCAGTACTTC. Protein sequence: CASSLGAGVETQYF.

V and J are TRBV20-1 and TRBJ1-2; perhaps TRBD1 as D (6 bases). Germline V CDR1 and CDR2: DFQATT, SNEGSKA (reference sequence). CDR3 length: 13 amino acids. V was shortened by 6 bases and J by 2 bases, with 13 bases between the two germline ends. This CDR3 is CSAPDRSNYGYTF. Here the CDR3 DNA reads TGCAGTGCCCCGGACAGAAGCAACTATGGCTACACCTTC.

This clonotype was found a few times. The V call is TRBV27, the J call TRBJ2-1; 12 nucleotides agree with TRBD2. Germline V CDR1 and CDR2: MNHEY, SMNVEV (reference sequence). The CDR3 has 14 residues. J was trimmed by 4 bases and V by 6 bases; bases with no gene match: 1. The CDR3 loop reads CASRTSGGYNEQFF. Here the CDR3 DNA reads TGTGCCAGCAGGACTAGCGGGGGATACAATGAGCAGTTCTTC.

In this sample, this clonotype turned up a few times. The chain employs TRBV29-1 and TRBJ1-5; D gene unclear. Germline CDR1 and CDR2: SQVTM and ANQGSEA. With 0 bases removed from V and 8 bases from J, the gap between germline ends came to 11 bases. CDR3 length: 13 amino acids. The CDR3 spells CSVEEGPTKPQHF. In nucleotides, the CDR3 is TGCAGCGTTGAAGAGGGTCCCACGAAGCCCCAGCATTTT.

This clonotype has only a few counts. This sequence joins TRBV5-6 and TRBJ2-1, with TRBD1 matching 7 bases. The CDR3 sequence is 16 residues long. V was pared by 5 bases and J by 3 bases, with 11 bases of the junction left unmatched. Germline lookup yields CDR1 SGHDT and CDR2 YYEEEE. CDR3 loop: CASSRRQGSVYNEQFF. The CDR3 DNA reads as TGTGCCAGCAGTCGAAGACAGGGAAGTGTCTACAATGAGCAGTTCTTC.

The sample holds many counts of this clonotype. The genes are TRBV6-2 or TRBV6-3 and TRBJ1-1; D may be TRBD1 (6 bases). The CDR3 totals 14 residues. The V end lost 3 bases, the J end lost 12 bases, and 20 bases lay between the germline ends. In germline, CDR1 is MNHEY, CDR2 SVGEGT. The CDR3 sequence is CASSYPGGGLTTFF. In nucleotides, the CDR3 is TGTGCCAGCAGTTATCCCGGAGGGGGGCTAACAACTTTCTTT.

This clonotype was counted ten times or more. The chain is built from TRBV14 and TRBJ1-1; TRBD1 matches at 7 bases. Germline lookup yields CDR1 SGHDN and CDR2 FVKESK. The CDR3 spans 15 residues. Unmatched junction bases numbered 12, after V lost 4 bases and J lost 7 bases. The DNA for the CDR3 is TGTGCCAGCAGCCTAGGAGGGGGCTTAGCCCGTGAAGCTTTCTTT. Its protein product is CASSLGGGLAREAFF.

This clonotype was found many times. This chain joins TRBV14 and TRBJ1-2, with 8 bases that match TRBD1. Germline CDR1 reads SGHDN; CDR2 reads FVKESK. J was trimmed by 2 bases and V by 2 bases; bases with no gene match: 1. This CDR3 contains 14 residues. The CDR3 spells CASSQRTGNYGYTF. CDR3 DNA sequence: TGTGCCAGCAGCCAACGGACAGGGAACTATGGCTACACCTTC.

There are a few counts of this clonotype. V usage is TRBV6-4 and J usage is TRBJ1-6; D is undetermined. Trimming pared 2 bases from V and 6 bases from J, leaving 11 bases between. The CDR3 is made up of 15 amino acids. Germline values: CDR1 MRHNA, CDR2 SNTAGT. The CDR3 is CASSDGGAGNSPLHF. The DNA of the CDR3 is TGTGCCAGCAGTGACGGAGGCGCCGGTAATTCACCCCTCCACTTT.

The chain carries TRBV20-1 and TRBJ1-2, with D possibly TRBD1 on 6 matching bases. Germline-derived CDR1 and CDR2 are DFQATT and SNEGSKA (reference sequence). This CDR3 contains 14 residues. Deletions cut 1 base from V and 7 bases from J, with 16 bases between. In DNA, the CDR3 is TGCAGTGCTAGAGCCAGGGGTGCCCCCGGTGGCTACACCTTC. This sequence encodes CSARARGAPGGYTF.

The rearrangement joins TRBV13 to TRBJ1-2; TRBD1 might be the D (5 bases). Germline V CDR1 and CDR2: PRHDT, FYEKMQ (reference sequence). Trimming removed 5 bases at V and 5 bases at J, with 15 bases between. This CDR3 comprises 14 residues. This CDR3 reads CASSAGRDYYGYTF. CDR3 nucleotide sequence: TGTGCCAGCAGCGCCGGTAGGGACTATTATGGCTACACCTTC.

The chain combines TRBV6-1 with TRBJ2-3; tentatively, D is TRBD1 (6 bases). Germline values: CDR1 MNHNS, CDR2 SASEGT. V was pared by 3 bases and J by 1 base, with 17 bases between. CDR3 length equals 17 residues. CDR3 nucleotide sequence: TGTGCCAGCAGTGAGCCCGTGGTGTCAGGGGGCACAGATACGCAGTATTTT. Its translation: CASSEPVVSGGTDTQYF.

This clonotype has a handful of counts. This chain links TRBV5-1 with TRBJ2-1; 7 positions match TRBD1. This CDR3 spans 15 amino acids. Germline-derived CDR1 and CDR2 are SGHRS and YFSETQ. V dropped 4 bases and J dropped 9; count of bases not matched to a gene: 13. The CDR3 reads CASSPAGAGGAEQFF. The CDR3 DNA follows: TGCGCCAGCAGCCCGGCCGGTGCAGGGGGAGCTGAGCAGTTCTTC.

This clonotype was recorded at least ten times. V gene TRBV12-3 or TRBV12-4 combines with J gene TRBJ1-1; no clear D. This CDR3 contains 13 residues. Trimming took off 3 bases at V and 7 bases at J, with 12 bases between the two ends. The CDR3 nucleotides read TGTGCCAGCAGTTTTGAAGAATTGGGTGAAGCTTTCTTT. Translation gives CASSFEELGEAFF.

The table lists this clonotype with many counts. This chain uses TRBV29-1 with TRBJ1-5, with TRBD1 as a possible D gene (5 bases). Trimming shortened V by 3 bases and J by 4 bases, and 25 bases separated the two germline ends. The CDR3 has 18 amino acids. Germline lookup yields CDR1 SQVTM and CDR2 ANQGSEA. The chain's CDR3 is CSVDVRKLDRRGNQPQHF. CDR3 sequence (DNA): TGCAGCGTTGACGTCAGGAAATTAGACAGACGGGGAAATCAGCCCCAGCATTTT.

There are many counts of this clonotype. V is TRBV28 and J is TRBJ2-2; 7 positions match TRBD1. This CDR3 comprises 14 residues. Germline assignment: CDR1 MDHEN and CDR2 SYDVKM. After removal of 3 bases from V and 7 bases from J, the junction contained 5 bases not matched to a gene. In DNA form, the CDR3 reads TGTGCCAGCAGTTTGACAGGGAGTGGCGGGGAGCTGTTTTTT. Amino acids: CASSLTGSGGELFF. Combining the CDR3 with reference TRBV28 and TRBJ2-2 gives the whole variable domain DVKVTQSSRYLVKRTGEKVFLECVQDMDHENMFWYRQDPGLGLRLIYFSYDVKMKEKGDIPEGYSVSREKKERFSLILESASTNQTSMYLCASSLTGSGGELFFGEGSRLTVL.

This clonotype was recorded a few times. V gene TRBV7-2 combines with J gene TRBJ1-1; D is unresolved. V gave up 7 bases and J gave up 1 base, with 10 bases separating them. The CDR3 is 13 amino acids. Germline V gives CDR1 SGHTA, CDR2 FQGNSA. CDR3 coding DNA: TGTGCCAGCAAGAGGGTGAGGAACACTGAAGCTTTCTTT. It yields the protein CASKRVRNTEAFF.

This clonotype has ten or more counts. The chain joins TRBV10-1 to TRBJ2-2, with 7 bases identical to TRBD1. Germline trimming cut 2 bases from V and 6 bases from J; bases unmatched to any gene: 6. Per germline, CDR1 WNHNN and CDR2 SYGVQD (reference sequence). CDR3 size: 15 residues. This CDR3 reads CASSEGTEIPGELFF. In DNA, the CDR3 is TGCGCCAGCAGTGAGGGGACAGAGATCCCCGGGGAGCTGTTTTTT.

This clonotype was seen more than once but under ten times. This chain uses TRBV3-1 with TRBJ2-2, with TRBD1 matching over 8 bases. Germline loops: CDR1 LGHDT, CDR2 YNNKEL (reference sequence). Trimming at V came to 0 bases and at J to 0 bases, leaving 3 bases not matched to a gene. The CDR3 length is 17 residues. The CDR3 is CASSQDTGGANTGELFF. CDR3 coding DNA: TGTGCCAGCAGCCAAGACACAGGGGGAGCGAACACCGGGGAGCTGTTTTTT.

This clonotype was picked up a small number of times. V gene TRBV11-2 combines with J gene TRBJ2-5; no reliable D call. The CDR3 contains 14 residues. Trimming removed 7 bases from V and 5 bases from J, with 17 bases in between. CDR1 is SGHAT and CDR2 is FQNNGV in the germline V gene. For the CDR3, the DNA is TGTGCCAGCACAAGAGTATTGGAATCCGAGACCCAGTACTTC. The encoded protein is CASTRVLESETQYF.

This clonotype was counted between two and nine times. V usage is TRBV18 and J usage is TRBJ1-3; the D is unclear. V dropped 3 bases and J dropped 5 bases, with 14 bases sitting between them. From germline, CDR1 is KGHSH and CDR2 LQKENI. The CDR3 has 15 amino acids. DNA for the CDR3: TGTGCCAGCTCACCCTTGGGAGACCCCAGAAACACCATATATTTT. Translating it yields CASSPLGDPRNTIYF.